One T cell receptor beta chain is described in this entry. This CDR3 is built from 11 residues. Germline V gives CDR1 DFQATT, CDR2 SNEGSKA (reference sequence). The record originates from a study of control samples from healthy donors and cancer patients. Sequenced by immunoSEQ multiplex PCR; TCRdb stores in-frame clones only, minus some. The data show around 120,000 clones, approximately 93% seen once. Sequenced input: blood. The source of this sequence is a man aged 25 to 45 in good health. The rearrangement joins TRBV20-1 to TRBJ1-6; 7 bases match TRBD1. The CDR3 region has the DNA TGCAGCGCCAGGGGGGGATCACCCCTCCACTTT. This translates into CSARGGSPLHF.